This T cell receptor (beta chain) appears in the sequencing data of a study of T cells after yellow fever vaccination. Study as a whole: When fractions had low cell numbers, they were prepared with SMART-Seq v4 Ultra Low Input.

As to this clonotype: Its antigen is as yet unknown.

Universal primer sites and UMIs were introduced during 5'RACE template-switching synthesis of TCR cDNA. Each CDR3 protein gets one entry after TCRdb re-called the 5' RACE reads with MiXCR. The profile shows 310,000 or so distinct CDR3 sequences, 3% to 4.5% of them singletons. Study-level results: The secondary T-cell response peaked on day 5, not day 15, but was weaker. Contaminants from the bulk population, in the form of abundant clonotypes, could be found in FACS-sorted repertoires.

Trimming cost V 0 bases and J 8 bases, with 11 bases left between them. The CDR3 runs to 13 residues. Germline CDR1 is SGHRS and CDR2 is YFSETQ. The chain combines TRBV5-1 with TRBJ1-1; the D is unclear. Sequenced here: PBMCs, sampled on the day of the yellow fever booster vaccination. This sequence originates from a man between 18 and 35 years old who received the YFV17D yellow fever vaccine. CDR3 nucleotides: TGCGCCAGCAGCTTGGTTCCCGGCTTGGAAGCTTTCTTT. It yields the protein CASSLVPGLEAFF.